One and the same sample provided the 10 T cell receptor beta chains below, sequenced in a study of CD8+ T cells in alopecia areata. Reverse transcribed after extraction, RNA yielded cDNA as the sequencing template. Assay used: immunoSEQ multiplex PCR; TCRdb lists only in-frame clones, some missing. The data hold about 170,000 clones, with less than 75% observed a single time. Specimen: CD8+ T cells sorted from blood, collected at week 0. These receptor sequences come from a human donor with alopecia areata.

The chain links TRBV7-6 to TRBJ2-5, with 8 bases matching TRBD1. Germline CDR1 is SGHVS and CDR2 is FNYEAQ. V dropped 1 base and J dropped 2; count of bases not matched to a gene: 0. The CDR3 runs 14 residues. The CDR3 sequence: CASSLGTGQETQYF. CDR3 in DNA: TGTGCCAGCAGCTTAGGGACAGGGCAAGAGACCCAGTACTTC.

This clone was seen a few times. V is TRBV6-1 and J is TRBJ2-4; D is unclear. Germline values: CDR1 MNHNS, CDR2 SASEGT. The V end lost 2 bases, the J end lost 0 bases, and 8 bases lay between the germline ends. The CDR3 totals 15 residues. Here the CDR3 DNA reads TGTGCCAGCAGTGAATTCGCACTAGCCAAAAACATTCAGTACTTC. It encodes CASSEFALAKNIQYF.

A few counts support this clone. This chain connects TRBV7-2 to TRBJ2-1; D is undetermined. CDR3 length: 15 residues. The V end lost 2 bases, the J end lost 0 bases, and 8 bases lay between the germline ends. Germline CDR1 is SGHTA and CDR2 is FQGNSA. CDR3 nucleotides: TGTGCCAGCAGCTTATTTTGGGGCTCCTACAATGAGCAGTTCTTC. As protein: CASSLFWGSYNEQFF. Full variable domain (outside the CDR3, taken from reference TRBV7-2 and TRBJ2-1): GAGVSQSPSNKVTEKGKDVELRCDPISGHTALYWYRQSLGQGLEFLIYFQGNSAPDKSGLPSDRFSAERTGGSVSTLTIQRTQQEDSAVYLCASSLFWGSYNEQFFGPGTRLTVL.

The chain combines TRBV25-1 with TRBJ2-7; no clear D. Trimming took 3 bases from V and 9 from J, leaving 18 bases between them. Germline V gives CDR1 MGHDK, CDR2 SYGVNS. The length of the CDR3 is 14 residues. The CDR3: CASSEAKDEVGQYF. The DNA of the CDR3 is TGTGCCAGCAGTGAGGCCAAGGACGAGGTAGGGCAGTACTTC.

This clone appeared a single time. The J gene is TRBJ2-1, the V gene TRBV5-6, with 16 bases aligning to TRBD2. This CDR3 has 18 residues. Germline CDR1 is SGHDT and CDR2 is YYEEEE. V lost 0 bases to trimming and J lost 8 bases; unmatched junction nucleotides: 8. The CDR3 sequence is CASSLAPGLAGGQDEQFF. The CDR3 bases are TGTGCCAGCAGCTTGGCCCCGGGACTAGCGGGGGGGCAGGATGAGCAGTTCTTC.

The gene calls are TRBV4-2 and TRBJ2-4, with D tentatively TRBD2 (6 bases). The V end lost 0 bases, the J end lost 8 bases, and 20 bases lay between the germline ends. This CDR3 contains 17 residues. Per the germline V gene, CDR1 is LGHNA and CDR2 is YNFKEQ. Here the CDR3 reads CASSQDQLRLRRDIQYF. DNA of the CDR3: TGTGCCAGCAGCCAAGATCAGCTCAGGTTGCGGAGGGACATTCAGTACTTC.

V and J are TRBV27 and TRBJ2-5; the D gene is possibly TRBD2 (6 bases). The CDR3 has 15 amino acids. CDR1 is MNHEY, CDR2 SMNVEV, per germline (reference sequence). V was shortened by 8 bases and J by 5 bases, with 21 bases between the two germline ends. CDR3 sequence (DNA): TGTGCCAGCCGACGCCAACTAGCTGCGGCCGAGACCCAGTACTTC. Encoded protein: CASRRQLAAAETQYF.

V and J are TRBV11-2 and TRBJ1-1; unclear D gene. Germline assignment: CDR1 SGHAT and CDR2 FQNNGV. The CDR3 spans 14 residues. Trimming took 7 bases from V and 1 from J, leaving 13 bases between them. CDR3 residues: CASTSVLGNTEAFF. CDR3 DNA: TGTGCCAGCACCTCAGTTCTGGGGAACACTGAAGCTTTCTTT.

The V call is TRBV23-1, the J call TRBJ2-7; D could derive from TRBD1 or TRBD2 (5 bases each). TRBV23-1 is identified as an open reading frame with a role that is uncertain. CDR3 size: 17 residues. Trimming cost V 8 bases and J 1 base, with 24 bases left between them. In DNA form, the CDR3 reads TGCGCCAGCCCGGCCCGGGGCGTCGTTCCGAAATCCTACGAGCAGTACTTC. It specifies CASPARGVVPKSYEQYF.

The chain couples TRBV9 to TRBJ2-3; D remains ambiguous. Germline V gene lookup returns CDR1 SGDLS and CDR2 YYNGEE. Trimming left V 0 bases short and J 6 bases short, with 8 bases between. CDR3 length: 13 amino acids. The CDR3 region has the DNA TGTGCCAGCAGCGTAGAAGCCCTCGATACGCAGTATTTT. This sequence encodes CASSVEALDTQYF.